The rows below give T cell receptor beta chains drawn from one sample of a study of OX40 agonist ivuxolimab in advanced cancers. Method: immunoSEQ multiplex PCR; TCRdb's copy keeps in-frame clones and lacks some. This table has about 59,000 clones, roughly four fifths appearing once. Material: CD4+ or CD8+ T cells sorted from blood, obtained in a trial of the OX40 agonist ivuxolimab. All receptors derive from an adult with an advanced solid tumor such as melanoma, head and neck, liver or kidney cancer. Each CDR3 is given with its conserved first and last residue. Fields, in order: J gene, clone size, D gene, V gene, CDR3 protein, CDR3 DNA. A D gene is named only where the DNA matches it firmly. Clone size is stated in some rows and not others, as once, few, many or a class when expanded.

TRBJ1-1,NA,TRBD1,TRBV6-6,CASSYSLTGVNTEAFF,TGTGCCAGCAGTTACTCCCTGACAGGGGTGAACACTGAAGCTTTCTTT
TRBJ2-4,NA,TRBD2,TRBV5-1,CASSPWTSDKNIQYF,TGCGCCAGCAGCCCATGGACTAGCGACAAAAACATTCAGTACTTC
TRBJ1-6,NA,NA,TRBV6-1,CASSEAGLSYNSPLHF,TGTGCCAGCAGTGAAGCGGGGTTATCCTATAATTCACCCCTCCACTTT
TRBJ1-1,NA,NA,TRBV9,CASSALGRVDTEAFF,TGTGCCAGCAGCGCGTTGGGCAGGGTAGACACTGAAGCTTTCTTT
TRBJ2-7,NA,NA,TRBV5-6,CASSLPSSYEQYF,TGTGCCAGCAGCTTACCCAGCTCCTACGAGCAGTACTTC
TRBJ2-1,NA,NA,TRBV5-1,CASSLERTYNEQFF,TGCGCCAGCAGCTTGGAACGGACATACAATGAGCAGTTCTTC
TRBJ2-1,once,TRBD1,TRBV2,CATSPWTGGNEQFF,TGTGCCACCTCCCCTTGGACAGGGGGAAATGAGCAGTTCTTC
TRBJ2-3,NA,TRBD2,TRBV11-2,CASSLALAGGTDTQYF,TGTGCCAGCAGCTTAGCGCTAGCGGGAGGGACAGATACGCAGTATTTT
TRBJ1-3,NA,NA,TRBV5-1,CASSSGPYRSWGTIYF,TGCGCCAGCAGCTCCGGCCCCTATCGGTCGTGGGGGACCATATATTTT
TRBJ2-7,NA,TRBD1,TRBV5-5,CASSWDSTYEQYF,TGTGCCAGCAGCTGGGACAGTACCTACGAGCAGTACTTC
TRBJ2-5,once,TRBD1,TRBV10-3,CAISPGTGGLETQYF,TGTGCCATCAGCCCCGGGACAGGGGGCTTGGAGACCCAGTACTTC
TRBJ1-4,NA,TRBD1,TRBV6-1,CASSRGGLSEKLFF,TGTGCCAGCAGCAGGGGGGGATTAAGTGAAAAACTGTTTTTT
TRBJ2-5,NA,NA,TRBV7-9,CASSLGRWGAEETQYF,TGTGCCAGCAGCTTAGGTCGGTGGGGGGCCGAGGAGACCCAGTACTTC
TRBJ1-3,NA,TRBD1,TRBV5-4,CASSFSGTAGNTIYF,TGTGCCAGCAGCTTTTCCGGGACAGCAGGAAACACCATATATTTT
TRBJ2-7,once,NA,TRBV2,CASSDQGGTYEQYF,TGTGCCAGCAGTGACCAGGGTGGAACCTACGAGCAGTACTTC
TRBJ2-2,NA,NA,TRBV1,CTSSQGAGLATGELFF,TGCACCAGCAGCCAGGGAGCGGGACTAGCCACCGGGGAGCTGTTTTTT
TRBJ2-3,NA,TRBD1,TRBV10-3,CAIRTGMGTDTQYF,TGTGCCATCAGGACAGGGATGGGCACAGATACGCAGTATTTT
TRBJ1-2,NA,NA,TRBV12-5,CASGLLGSGYTF,TGTGCTAGTGGTTTGTTAGGGTCGGGGTACACCTTC
TRBJ2-2,NA,NA,TRBV5-1,CASSLAGQGIPGELFF,TGCGCCAGCAGCTTGGCAGGTCAGGGCATACCCGGGGAGCTGTTTTTT
TRBJ2-1,NA,TRBD2,TRBV7-3,CASAALAGHYNEQFF,TGTGCCAGCGCGGCACTAGCGGGGCACTACAATGAGCAGTTCTTC
TRBJ2-3,NA,TRBD1,TRBV10-2,CASRDRGFLTDTQYF,TGCGCCAGCAGAGACAGGGGGTTTCTGACAGATACGCAGTATTTT
TRBJ1-3,NA,NA,TRBV19,CASSITLQGYRGNTIYF,TGTGCCAGTAGTATTACCCTCCAGGGTTACCGGGGAAACACCATATATTTT
TRBJ2-3,NA,TRBD1,TRBV5-4,CASSLAGQGTDTQYF,TGTGCCAGCAGCTTGGCCGGACAGGGAACAGATACGCAGTATTTT
TRBJ1-6,NA,TRBD1,TRBV18,CASSLGQDYNSPLHF,TGTGCCAGCTCACTCGGACAGGATTATAATTCACCCCTCCACTTT
TRBJ2-1,NA,NA,TRBV5-4,CASSLLASLHEQFF,TGTGCCAGCAGCTTGTTAGCTAGCCTCCATGAGCAGTTCTTC
TRBJ1-1,NA,NA,TRBV7-9,CASSLWWDWFGGSEAFF,TGTGCCAGCAGCTTATGGTGGGATTGGTTCGGTGGATCTGAAGCTTTCTTT
TRBJ1-2,NA,NA,TRBV18,CASSPALTGLHYGYTF,TGTGCCAGCTCACCAGCCCTAACAGGGCTTCACTATGGCTACACCTTC
TRBJ1-3,NA,NA,TRBV6-6,CASSYSTPGPGNTIYF,TGTGCCAGCAGTTACTCGACTCCGGGCCCTGGAAACACCATATATTTT
TRBJ1-2,NA,NA,TRBV10-2,CASSGGRSQADYGYTF,TGCGCCAGCAGTGGGGGAAGGTCCCAAGCCGATTATGGCTACACCTTC
TRBJ1-1,NA,NA,TRBV6-1,CASSRTDTEAFF,TGTGCCAGCAGCCGGACAGACACTGAAGCTTTCTTT
TRBJ1-5,NA,NA,TRBV10-3,CAISESGQPQHF,TGTGCCATCAGTGAGTCGGGCCAGCCCCAGCATTTT
TRBJ1-5,NA,NA,TRBV7-9,CASSLAAGGRNQPQHF,TGTGCCAGCAGCTTAGCGGCAGGTGGTCGCAATCAGCCCCAGCATTTT
TRBJ2-1,NA,NA,TRBV19,CASSIDFGGYNEQFF,TGTGCCAGTAGTATAGATTTCGGGGGATACAATGAGCAGTTCTTC
TRBJ2-5,NA,TRBD1,TRBV2,CASRGTGVLETQYF,TGTGCCAGCAGGGGGACAGGGGTGTTGGAGACCCAGTACTTC
TRBJ1-1,NA,NA,TRBV7-3,CASSSSRATNTEAFF,TGTGCCAGCAGTTCCAGCCGGGCAACCAACACTGAAGCTTTCTTT
TRBJ1-1,NA,NA,TRBV29-1,CSVEVRVNTEAFF,TGCAGCGTTGAAGTGAGGGTTAACACTGAAGCTTTCTTT